The 11 T cell receptor beta chains in this list originate from one sample, sequenced in a study of human T cells and chemical hapten exposure. Time point described: patch test 3, about 24 weeks after DPC sensitization. The treatment: therapeutic diphenylcyclopropenone sensitization with weekly scalp DPC. TCRdb reprocessed the RACE reads via MiXCR and lists one record per CDR3 protein. The sample lists some 89,000 distinct CDR3 sequences, roughly 27% occurring once. The sequences come from whole blood, collected in connection with sensitization to the hapten diphenylcyclopropenone (DPC). Every receptor here comes from a man in his forties with alopecia areata. Some clones in this sample may be carry-over from other donors' samples.

This clonotype was recorded a few times. The rearrangement links TRBV7-7 to TRBJ2-7, with 9 positions matching TRBD2. Germline V gives CDR1 SSHAT, CDR2 FNYEAQ (reference sequence). The CDR3 runs to 13 residues. The ends lost 5 bases at V and 3 bases at J; junction bases unmatched: 2. This chain's CDR3 is CASSRAGGYEQYF. For the CDR3, the DNA is TGTGCCAGCAGCCGAGCGGGAGGCTACGAGCAGTACTTC.

The CDR3 region is CASSSHLGGDRRNEKLFF. The CDR3 DNA is TGTGCCAGCAGTTCACACCTGGGGGGGGACAGGAGAAATGAAAAACTGTTTTTT. The gene calls are TRBV12-3 or TRBV12-4 and TRBJ1-4, with TRBD1 identical over 8 bases. CDR3 size: 18 residues. J lost 5 bases, V lost 4 bases, and 15 bases had no gene match.

V is TRBV6-5 and J is TRBJ2-7; 8 bases map to TRBD2. Germline trimming cut 0 bases from V and 7 bases from J; bases unmatched to any gene: 14. The CDR3 consists of 17 residues. Germline CDR1 reads MNHEY; CDR2 reads SVGAGI. The CDR3: CASSYSRTSLSSGEQYF. CDR3 sequence (DNA): TGTGCCAGCAGTTACTCCCGGACTAGCTTGTCCTCGGGGGAGCAGTACTTC.

Regarding this clonotype: The junction and the germline gene differ at one end; a read error may be behind it. The chain is built from TRBV12-3 or TRBV12-4 and TRBJ2-4; perhaps TRBD1 as D (6 bases). CDR3 length: 13 amino acids. The CDR3, as DNA: TGTGCCAGCAGTACAGGGATCCAAAAAATTCAGTACTTC. Its protein product is CASSTGIQKIQYF.

The chain is built from TRBV10-3 and TRBJ2-5, with 8 bases fitting TRBD2. Germline assignment: CDR1 ENHRY and CDR2 SYGVKD. This CDR3 has 13 residues. V was pared by 6 bases and J by 5 bases, with 5 bases of the junction left unmatched. The CDR3 DNA reads as TGTGCCATCAGCTCGAGCGGGAGTGAGACCCAGTACTTC. It specifies CAISSSGSETQYF.

This clonotype has just a few counts. J is TRBJ1-1 and V is TRBV5-4, with 9 nucleotides matching TRBD1. This CDR3 is 14 amino acids long. The ends lost 0 bases at V and 14 bases at J; junction bases unmatched: 11. CDR1 is SGHNT and CDR2 is YYREEE in the germline V gene (reference sequence). CDR3 nucleotides: TGTGCCAGCAGCTTGGAGGCGGGACAGGGCAAGCTCTTCTTT. It translates to CASSLEAGQGKLFF.

In its sample, this clonotype was seen a few times. The chain combines TRBV28 with TRBJ2-7; D might be TRBD2 (6 bases). This CDR3 comprises 12 residues. Trimming cost V 4 bases and J 6 bases, with 10 bases left between them. Germline V gene data show CDR1 as MDHEN and CDR2 as SYDVKM. The CDR3 DNA sequence: TGTGCCAGCAGTTCGGGAGTGGGCGAGCAGTACTTC. This encodes CASSSGVGEQYF.

This clonotype was picked up a small number of times. The chain uses TRBV9 and TRBJ2-1, with 7 bases fitting TRBD2. Germline V gene sequence: CDR1 SGDLS, CDR2 YYNGEE. The CDR3 has 15 residues. V shed 5 bases, J shed 2 bases, and the junction held 7 bases outside the gene matches. The CDR3 DNA sequence: TGTGCCAGCAGTCTGAGCGGGAAGCCCTACAATGAGCAGTTCTTC. Its protein is CASSLSGKPYNEQFF.

As DNA, the CDR3 is TGCAGTGCCCCCCCCCCTCAAATGAACACTGAAGCTTTCTTT. Protein sequence: CSAPPPQMNTEAFF. The V and J genes are TRBV20-1 and TRBJ1-1; D gene ambiguous. Trimming removed 6 bases at V and 0 bases at J, with 14 bases between. CDR1 and CDR2 from the germline V gene are DFQATT and SNEGSKA (reference sequence). This CDR3 region has 14 residues.

The chain combines TRBV2 with TRBJ1-4, with D maybe TRBD1 (6 bases). Looked up from germline, CDR1 is SNHLY and CDR2 is FYNNEI. Deletions cut 7 bases from V and 6 bases from J, with 12 bases between. The length of the CDR3 is 13 residues. CDR3 sequence (DNA): TGTGCCAGCAATTGGGGGCCTGATGAAAAACTGTTTTTT. Amino acids: CASNWGPDEKLFF.

Only one count was recorded for this clonotype. The chain joins TRBV6-5 to TRBJ2-5; 9 bases match TRBD1. The CDR3 is made up of 15 amino acids. Germline V gene lookup returns CDR1 MNHEY and CDR2 SVGAGI. Trimming took 7 bases from V and 5 from J; bases not matched to a gene: 11. In DNA form, the CDR3 reads TGTGCCAGCAAATCCGGGCTACAGGGGGCGGAGACCCAGTACTTC. Amino acid sequence: CASKSGLQGAETQYF.